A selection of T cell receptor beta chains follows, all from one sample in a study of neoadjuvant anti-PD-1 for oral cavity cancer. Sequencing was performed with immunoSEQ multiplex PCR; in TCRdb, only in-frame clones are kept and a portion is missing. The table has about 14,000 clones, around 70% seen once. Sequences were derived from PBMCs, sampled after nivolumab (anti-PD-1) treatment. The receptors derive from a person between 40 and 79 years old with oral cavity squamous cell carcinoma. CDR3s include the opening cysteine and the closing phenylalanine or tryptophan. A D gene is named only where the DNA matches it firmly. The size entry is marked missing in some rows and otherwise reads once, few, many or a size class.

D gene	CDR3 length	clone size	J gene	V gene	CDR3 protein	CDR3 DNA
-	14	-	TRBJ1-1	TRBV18	CASSPDLAGTEAFF	TGTGCCAGCTCACCAGACCTCGCGGGCACTGAAGCTTTCTTT
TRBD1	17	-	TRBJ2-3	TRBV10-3	CAIRTPTGQGATDTQYF	TGTGCCATCAGAACCCCGACGGGACAGGGGGCAACAGATACGCAGTATTTT
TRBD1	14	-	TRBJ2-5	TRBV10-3	CAISEDGTEETQYF	TGTGCCATCAGTGAGGACGGGACAGAGGAGACCCAGTACTTC
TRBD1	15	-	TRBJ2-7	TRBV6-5	CASSRARDSSYEQYF	TGTGCCAGCAGTCGGGCCAGGGACAGCTCCTACGAGCAGTACTTC
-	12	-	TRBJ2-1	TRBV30	CAWSVKAGEQFF	TGTGCCTGGAGTGTAAAGGCGGGTGAGCAGTTCTTC
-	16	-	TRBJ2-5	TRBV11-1	CASSLGVREYQETQYF	TGTGCCAGCAGCTTAGGGGTGAGAGAGTACCAAGAGACCCAGTACTTC
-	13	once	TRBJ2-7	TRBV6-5	CASSYSKAYEQYF	TGTGCCAGCAGTTACTCGAAGGCTTACGAGCAGTACTTC
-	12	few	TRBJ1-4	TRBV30	CAWSVLGEKLFF	TGTGCCTGGAGTGTTTTGGGGGAAAAACTGTTTTTT
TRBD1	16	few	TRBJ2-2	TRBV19	CASSTTGGSITGELFF	TGTGCCAGTAGTACGACAGGGGGCTCGATCACCGGGGAGCTGTTTTTT
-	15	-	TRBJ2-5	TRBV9	CASSVEGTVRETQYF	TGTGCCAGCAGCGTAGAGGGGACGGTCCGGGAGACCCAGTACTTC
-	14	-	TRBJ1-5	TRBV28	CASSSTWERQPQHF	TGTGCCAGCAGTTCCACGTGGGAGCGACAGCCCCAGCATTTT